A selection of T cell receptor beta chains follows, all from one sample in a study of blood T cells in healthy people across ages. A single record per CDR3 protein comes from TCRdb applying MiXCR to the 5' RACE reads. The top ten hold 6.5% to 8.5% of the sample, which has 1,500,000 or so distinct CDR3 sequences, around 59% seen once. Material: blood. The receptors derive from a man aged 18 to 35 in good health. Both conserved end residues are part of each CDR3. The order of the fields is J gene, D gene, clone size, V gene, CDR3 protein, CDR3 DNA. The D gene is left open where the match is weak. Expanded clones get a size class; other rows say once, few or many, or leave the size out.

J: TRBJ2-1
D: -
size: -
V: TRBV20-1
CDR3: CSARGGVNEQFF
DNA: TGCAGTGCTAGGGGGGGAGTCAATGAGCAGTTCTTC

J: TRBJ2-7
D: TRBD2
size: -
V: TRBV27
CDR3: CASGTSGLPYEQYF
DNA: TGTGCCAGCGGCACTAGCGGGCTTCCCTACGAGCAGTACTTC

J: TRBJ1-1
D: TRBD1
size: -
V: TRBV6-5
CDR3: CASIAGTANTEAFF
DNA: TGTGCCAGCATCGCCGGGACAGCAAACACTGAAGCTTTCTTT

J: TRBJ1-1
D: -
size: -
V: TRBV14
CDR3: CASSQEPRRDTEAFF
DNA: TGTGCCAGCAGCCAAGAACCCCGAAGGGACACTGAAGCTTTCTTT

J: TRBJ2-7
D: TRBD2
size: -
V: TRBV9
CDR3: CASSLSSGRRSYEQYF
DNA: TGTGCCAGCAGCCTCTCTAGCGGGAGACGTTCCTACGAGCAGTACTTC

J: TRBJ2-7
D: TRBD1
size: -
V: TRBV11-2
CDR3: CASSLARDRSPYEQYF
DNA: TGTGCCAGCAGCTTAGCTAGGGACAGGTCCCCCTACGAGCAGTACTTC

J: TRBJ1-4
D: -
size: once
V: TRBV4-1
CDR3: CASSQGPGVEKLFF
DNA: TGCGCCAGCAGCCAAGGCCCCGGCGTTGAAAAACTGTTTTTT

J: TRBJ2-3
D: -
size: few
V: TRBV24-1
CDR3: CATSDFKAAGGDTQYF
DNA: TGTGCCACCAGTGATTTTAAGGCGGCCGGGGGAGATACGCAGTATTTT

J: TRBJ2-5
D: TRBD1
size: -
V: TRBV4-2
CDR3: CASSLGTGAGGQETQYF
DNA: TGTGCCAGCAGCTTGGGAACAGGGGCCGGTGGTCAAGAGACCCAGTACTTC

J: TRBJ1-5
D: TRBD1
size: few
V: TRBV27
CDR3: CASSYGQGAWQPQHF
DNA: TGTGCCAGCAGTTACGGACAGGGGGCTTGGCAGCCCCAGCATTTT

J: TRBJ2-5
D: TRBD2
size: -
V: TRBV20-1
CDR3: CSARGGGAETQYF
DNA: TGCAGTGCTAGAGGCGGGGGGGCGGAGACCCAGTACTTC

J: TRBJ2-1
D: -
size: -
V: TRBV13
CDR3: CASSLGLGGQGRNEQFF
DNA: TGTGCCAGCAGCTTAGGTCTCGGCGGGCAGGGGAGGAATGAGCAGTTCTTC

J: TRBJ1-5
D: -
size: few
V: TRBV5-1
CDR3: CASSSWPQGSGQHQPQHF
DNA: TGCGCCAGCAGTTCTTGGCCGCAGGGGTCTGGCCAGCATCAGCCCCAGCATTTT

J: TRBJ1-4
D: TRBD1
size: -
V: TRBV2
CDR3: CTSKRRQGLEEKLFF
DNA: TGTACCAGCAAAAGAAGACAGGGCTTGGAAGAAAAACTGTTTTTT

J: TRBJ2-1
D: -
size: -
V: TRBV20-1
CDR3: CSANLNTETDYNEQFF
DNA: TGCAGTGCTAATTTGAATACTGAGACCGACTACAATGAGCAGTTCTTC

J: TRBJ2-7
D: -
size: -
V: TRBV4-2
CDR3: CASSQNLEGGLYEQYF
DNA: TGTGCCAGCAGCCAAAACCTAGAGGGGGGCCTCTACGAGCAGTACTTC

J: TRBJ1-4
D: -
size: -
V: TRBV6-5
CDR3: CASSYRGGDEKLFF
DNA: TGTGCCAGCAGTTACCGGGGAGGGGATGAAAAACTGTTTTTT

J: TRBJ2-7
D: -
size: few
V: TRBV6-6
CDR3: CASSYEGSSYEQYF
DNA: TGTGCCAGCAGTTACGAAGGCAGTTCCTACGAGCAGTACTTC

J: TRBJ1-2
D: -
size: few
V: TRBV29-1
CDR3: CSGGPRPGINYGYTF
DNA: TGCAGCGGGGGTCCCCGCCCGGGAATTAACTATGGCTACACCTTC

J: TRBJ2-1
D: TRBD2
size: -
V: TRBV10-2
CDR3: CASSASLGTSLNEQFF
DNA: TGCGCCAGCAGTGCCTCCCTCGGGACTAGTCTAAATGAGCAGTTCTTC

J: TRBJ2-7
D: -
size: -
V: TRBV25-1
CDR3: CASSEWGGRAHEQYF
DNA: TGTGCCAGCAGTGAATGGGGGGGCAGGGCCCACGAGCAGTACTTC

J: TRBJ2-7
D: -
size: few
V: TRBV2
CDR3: CASSEATAYEQYF
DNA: TGTGCCAGCAGTGAAGCGACAGCCTACGAGCAGTACTTC

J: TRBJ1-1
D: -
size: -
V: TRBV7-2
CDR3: CARSLGRAQNTEAFF
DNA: TGTGCCAGAAGCTTAGGGCGGGCCCAGAACACTGAAGCTTTCTTT

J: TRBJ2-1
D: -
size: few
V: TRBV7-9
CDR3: CASSQLDRPLGEQFF
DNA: TGTGCCAGCAGCCAACTGGACCGGCCCCTGGGTGAGCAGTTCTTC

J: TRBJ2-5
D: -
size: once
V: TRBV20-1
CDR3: CSARAGEWIAYF
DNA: TGCAGTGCTAGGGCAGGGGAGTGGATAGCGTACTTC

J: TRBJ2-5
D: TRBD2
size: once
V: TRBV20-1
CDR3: CSARDTGTSGSFDEQYF
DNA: TGCAGTGCTAGAGATACAGGGACTAGCGGGAGTTTCGATGAGCAGTACTTC

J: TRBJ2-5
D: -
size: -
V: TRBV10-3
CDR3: CAISVTEEETQYF
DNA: TGTGCCATCAGTGTGACAGAAGAAGAGACCCAGTACTTC

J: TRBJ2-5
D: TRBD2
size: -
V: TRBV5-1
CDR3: CASSLALLAGGQETQYF
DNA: TGCGCCAGCAGCTTGGCTTTACTAGCGGGGGGCCAAGAGACCCAGTACTTC

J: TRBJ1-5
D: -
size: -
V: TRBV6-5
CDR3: CASSQGRSGGQPQHF
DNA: TGTGCCAGCAGCCAGGGACGGTCTGGGGGCCAGCCCCAGCATTTT

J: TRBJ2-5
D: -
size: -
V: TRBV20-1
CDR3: CSARSYEGGVQETQYF
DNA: TGCAGTGCTCGGTCCTACGAGGGGGGTGTCCAAGAGACCCAGTACTTC

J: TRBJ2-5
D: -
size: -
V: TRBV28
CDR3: CASSLRGLRSRGETQYF
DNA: TGTGCCAGCAGTTTGCGCGGGCTAAGGTCGAGGGGAGAGACCCAGTACTTC

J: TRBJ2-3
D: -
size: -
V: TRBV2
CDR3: CASSEVKRFSQDTQYF
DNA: TGTGCCAGCAGTGAAGTAAAGAGGTTCAGTCAAGATACGCAGTATTTT

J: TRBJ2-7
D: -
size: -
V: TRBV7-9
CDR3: CASSFVGGMNYEQYF
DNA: TGTGCCAGCAGCTTTGTGGGGGGCATGAATTACGAGCAGTACTTC

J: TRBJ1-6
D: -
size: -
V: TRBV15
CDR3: CATSRLHNSPPHF
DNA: TGTGCCACCAGCAGACTCCATAATTCACCCCCCCACTTT

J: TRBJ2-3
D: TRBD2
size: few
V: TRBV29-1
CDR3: CSVEVMVRELSADTQYF
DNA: TGCAGCGTTGAAGTAATGGTGCGGGAGCTTAGCGCAGATACGCAGTATTTT

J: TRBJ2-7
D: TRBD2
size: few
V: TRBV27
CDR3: CASSLYPTSGPLEQYF
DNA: TGTGCCAGCAGTTTATACCCGACTAGCGGACCTCTCGAGCAGTACTTC

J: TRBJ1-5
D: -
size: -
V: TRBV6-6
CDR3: CASRPSTKTGLPQPQHF
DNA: TGTGCCAGCAGACCCTCAACCAAGACGGGTCTTCCCCAGCCCCAGCATTTT

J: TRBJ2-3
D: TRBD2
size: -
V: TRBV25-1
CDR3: CASSESKRGGLGTDTQYF
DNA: TGTGCCAGCAGTGAATCTAAGCGGGGGGGCCTCGGCACAGATACGCAGTATTTT

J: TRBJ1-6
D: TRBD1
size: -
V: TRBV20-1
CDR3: CTLGQGGNSPLHF
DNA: TGCACCTTGGGACAGGGGGGAAATTCACCCCTCCACTTT

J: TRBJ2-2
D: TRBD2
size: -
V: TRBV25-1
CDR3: CASSENVAGNGHGELFF
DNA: TGTGCCAGCAGTGAAAATGTAGCGGGGAATGGGCACGGGGAGCTGTTTTTT

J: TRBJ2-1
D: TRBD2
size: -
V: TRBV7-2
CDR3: CASSYPRTSGTYNEQFF
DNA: TGTGCCAGCAGTTATCCCCGGACTAGCGGGACCTACAATGAGCAGTTCTTC

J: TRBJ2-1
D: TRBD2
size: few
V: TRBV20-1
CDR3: CSAGGGFPYNEQFF
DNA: TGCAGTGCCGGGGGGGGTTTCCCCTACAATGAGCAGTTCTTC

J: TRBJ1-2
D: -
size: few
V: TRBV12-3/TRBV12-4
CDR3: CASSFLTSYGYTF
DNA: TGTGCCAGCAGTTTTTTGACCAGCTATGGCTACACCTTC

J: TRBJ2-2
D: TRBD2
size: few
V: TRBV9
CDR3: CASGLAGNTGELFF
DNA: TGTGCCAGCGGTCTAGCGGGGAACACCGGGGAGCTGTTTTTT

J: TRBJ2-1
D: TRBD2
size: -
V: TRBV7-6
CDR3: CASSLSQSLAGALREQFF
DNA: TGTGCCAGCAGCCTTTCCCAGTCCCTAGCGGGGGCGTTAAGGGAGCAGTTCTTC

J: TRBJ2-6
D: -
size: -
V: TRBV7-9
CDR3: CASSLGGVLTF
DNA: TGTGCCAGCAGCTTAGGTGGTGTCCTGACTTTC

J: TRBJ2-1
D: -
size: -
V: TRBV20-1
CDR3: CSARASRSYNEQFF
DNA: TGCAGTGCTAGAGCCTCACGCAGTTACAATGAGCAGTTCTTC

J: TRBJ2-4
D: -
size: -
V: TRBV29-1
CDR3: CSVEQVHIQYF
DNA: TGCAGCGTTGAGCAGGTTCACATTCAGTACTTC

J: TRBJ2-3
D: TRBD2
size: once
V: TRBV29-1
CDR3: CSVALAGAVDTQYF
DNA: TGCAGCGTTGCGCTAGCGGGAGCGGTCGATACGCAGTATTTT

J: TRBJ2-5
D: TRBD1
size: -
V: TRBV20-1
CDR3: CSARVWDRPSSQETQYF
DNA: TGCAGTGCTAGAGTCTGGGACAGGCCTTCGTCCCAAGAGACCCAGTACTTC

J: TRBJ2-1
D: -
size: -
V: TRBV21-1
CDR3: CASSKPSLAGGYNEQFF
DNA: TGTGCCAGCAGCAAACCCTCACTAGCGGGGGGATACAATGAGCAGTTCTTC

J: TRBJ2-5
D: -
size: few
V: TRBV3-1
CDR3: CASSQDPVMKTQYF
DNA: TGTGCCAGCAGCCAAGATCCGGTAATGAAGACCCAGTACTTC

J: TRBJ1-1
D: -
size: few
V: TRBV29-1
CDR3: CSVDLPRRNTEAFF
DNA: TGCAGCGTTGACCTTCCACGAAGGAACACTGAAGCTTTCTTT

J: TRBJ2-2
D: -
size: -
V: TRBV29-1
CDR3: CSVEPSPGTGELFF
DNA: TGCAGCGTTGAACCCTCGCCTGGCACCGGGGAGCTGTTTTTT

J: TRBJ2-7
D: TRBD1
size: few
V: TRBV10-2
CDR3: CASSRQGPKAYEQYF
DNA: TGCGCCAGCAGCCGACAGGGACCTAAAGCCTACGAGCAGTACTTC